This T cell receptor (beta chain) was profiled in a study of cytomegalovirus exposure and HLA in healthy donors. General study results and limits: Reportedly, HLA-A and HLA-B alleles of most subjects were accurately predicted from TCR beta.

Concerning this clone itself: What it binds is unknown.

The PCR contained 60 Vbeta and 13 Jbeta primers. TCRdb's copy holds only in-frame clones and misses some; the assay was immunoSEQ multiplex PCR. The profile shows 150,000 to 200,000 clones, around 77% of them singletons. The CDR3 consists of 11 residues. V was cut by 0 bases and J by 11 bases, with 7 bases left in between. From germline, CDR1 is ENHRY and CDR2 SYGVKD. The sequencing input was PBMCs. The clonotype originates from a woman between 25 and 40 years old in good health and CMV-seronegative. The chain couples TRBV10-3 to TRBJ1-1; no firm D call. In nucleotides, the CDR3 is TGTGCCATCAGTGAGTCGACTGTCGCTTTCTTT. This gives the protein CAISESTVAFF.